A single sample is the source of the 21 T cell receptor beta chains below, sequenced in a study of untreated major depressive disorder. The study, taken as a whole, reports: TRBV05-01 (Vbeta 5.1) usage was higher in CD4+ T cells of depressed patients than controls.

These receptors' targets are unknown. Here immunoSEQ multiplex PCR was the method, and the copy in TCRdb shows in-frame clones only, minus some. The data contain fewer than 30,000 clones, roughly nine tenths of them singletons. The sequencing input was CD4+ T cells from PBMCs. The receptors come from a woman under 40 with major depressive disorder.

The genes are TRBV5-6 and TRBJ2-7; 12 nucleotides line up with TRBD2. This CDR3 contains 17 residues. In germline, CDR1 is SGHDT, CDR2 YYEEEE. Trimming cost V 4 bases and J 0 bases; bases outside gene matches: 8. Written as DNA, the CDR3 is TGTGCCAGCAGCCCAGGTACTAGCGGGGGGCGCTCCTACGAGCAGTACTTC. Its translation is CASSPGTSGGRSYEQYF.

Here the CDR3 reads CASSPMVSVDTEAFF. CDR3 DNA: TGTGCCAGCTCACCCATGGTTTCGGTGGACACTGAAGCTTTCTTT. J is TRBJ1-1 and V is TRBV18; D is unclear. The CDR3 is 15 amino acids. The V gene lost 3 bases and the J gene lost 3 bases, with 14 bases spanning the gap. Per germline, CDR1 KGHSH and CDR2 LQKENI.

The CDR3: CASSLTDISGETQYF. CDR3 nucleotides: TGTGCCAGCAGCTTGACAGACATATCAGGGGAGACCCAGTACTTC. V gene TRBV5-4 combines with J gene TRBJ2-5; the D gene is possibly TRBD1 (5 bases). This CDR3 is built from 15 residues. Trimming left V 1 base short and J 5 bases short, with 15 bases between. CDR1 SGHNT and CDR2 YYREEE come from the germline V gene (reference sequence).

This chain uses TRBV11-2 with TRBJ2-1, with 13 bases matching TRBD2. The CDR3 is 15 residues long. With V trimmed by 3 bases and J by 8 bases, 4 bases remained unmatched. Per the germline V gene, CDR1 is SGHAT and CDR2 is FQNNGV. This CDR3 is CASSFGLAGVHEQFF. CDR3 bases: TGTGCCAGCAGCTTCGGACTAGCGGGAGTTCATGAGCAGTTCTTC.

This clone was recorded only once. V and J are TRBV11-2 and TRBJ2-1; TRBD1 matches 9 bases. CDR1 SGHAT and CDR2 FQNNGV come from the germline V gene. The CDR3 is made up of 15 amino acids. Trimming cost V 1 base and J 4 bases; bases outside gene matches: 2. Written as DNA, the CDR3 is TGTGCCAGCAGCTTAGGGGACAGGGTGTACAATGAGCAGTTCTTC. It specifies CASSLGDRVYNEQFF.

The CDR3 sequence: CASSRKPGLAGSYEQYF. CDR3 nucleotides: TGTGCCAGCAGTCGAAAGCCGGGACTAGCGGGTTCCTACGAGCAGTACTTC. V gene TRBV13 combines with J gene TRBJ2-7, with 12 nucleotides matching TRBD2. The germline CDR1 and CDR2 sequences are PRHDT and FYEKMQ (reference sequence). The ends lost 6 bases at V and 1 base at J; junction bases unmatched: 10. The CDR3 length is 17 residues. Full variable domain (missing parts from reference TRBV13 and TRBJ2-7): AAGVIQSPRHLIKEKRETATLKCYPIPRHDTVYWYQQGPGQDPQFLISFYEKMQSDKGSIPDRFSAQQFSDYHSELNMSSLELGDSALYFCASSRKPGLAGSYEQYFGPGTRLTVT.

The genes are TRBV9 and TRBJ2-2; no firm D call. In germline, CDR1 is SGDLS, CDR2 YYNGEE. The CDR3 runs to 14 residues. Trimming took 0 bases from V and 4 from J, leaving 7 bases between them. This chain's CDR3 is CASSVGLLTGELFF. The CDR3 DNA is TGTGCCAGCAGCGTAGGACTGCTCACCGGGGAGCTGTTTTTT. Full variable domain (outside the CDR3, taken from reference TRBV9 and TRBJ2-2): DSGVTQTPKHLITATGQRVTLRCSPRSGDLSVYWYQQSLDQGLQFLIQYYNGEERAKGNILERFSAQQFPDLHSELNLSSLELGDSALYFCASSVGLLTGELFFGEGSRLTVL.

A remark on this clone: The same CDR3 also results from other DNA sequences found in this sample. This chain links TRBV29-1 with TRBJ2-7, with 7 positions matching TRBD2. Trimming removed 1 base from V and 4 bases from J; junction bases left unmatched: 4. The CDR3 sequence is 13 residues long. Germline CDR1 is SQVTM and CDR2 is ANQGSEA. As DNA, the CDR3 is TGCAGCGTTGAAGGTGGGGGGGGGTACGAGCAGTACTTC. It yields the protein CSVEGGGGYEQYF.

The chain uses TRBV9 and TRBJ1-1; TRBD1 might be the D (6 bases). The V gene lost 6 bases and the J gene lost 1 base, with 10 bases spanning the gap. Germline CDR1 reads SGDLS; CDR2 reads YYNGEE. This CDR3 comprises 13 residues. The CDR3 DNA reads TGTGCCAGCACCAGGGGCTCGAACACTGAAGCTTTCTTT. Translated, it gives CASTRGSNTEAFF.

V is TRBV2 and J is TRBJ1-2; 8 bases align to TRBD1. The CDR3 contains 16 residues. Germline lookup yields CDR1 SNHLY and CDR2 FYNNEI. The V and J ends lost 8 bases and 4 bases, in that order; junction bases with no gene match: 15. Here the CDR3 DNA reads TGTGCCAGCTGGACAGGGACCAGTTCCCCATCCTATGGCTACACCTTC. Translating it yields CASWTGTSSPSYGYTF.

V usage is TRBV13 and J usage is TRBJ1-5; 10 bases align to TRBD1. J gave up 6 bases and V 5 bases, and 7 bases lay outside the gene matches. This CDR3 comprises 15 residues. Germline assignment: CDR1 PRHDT and CDR2 FYEKMQ (reference sequence). In nucleotides, the CDR3 is TGTGCCAGCAGCCTCGACAGGGGGCGCGGTCAGCCCCAGCATTTT. This encodes CASSLDRGRGQPQHF. The complete variable domain, with remaining parts taken from reference TRBV13 and TRBJ1-5, reads AAGVIQSPRHLIKEKRETATLKCYPIPRHDTVYWYQQGPGQDPQFLISFYEKMQSDKGSIPDRFSAQQFSDYHSELNMSSLELGDSALYFCASSLDRGRGQPQHFGDGTRLSIL.

The V gene is TRBV4-2, the J gene TRBJ1-1; tentatively, D is TRBD1 (5 bases). From germline, CDR1 is LGHNA and CDR2 YNFKEQ. This CDR3 region has 16 residues. Deletions cut 0 bases from V and 0 bases from J, with 11 bases between. This chain's CDR3 is CASSQEGGRVNTEAFF. The CDR3 nucleotides are TGTGCCAGCAGCCAAGAGGGAGGCAGGGTGAACACTGAAGCTTTCTTT.

The rearrangement joins TRBV18 to TRBJ1-2, with D possibly TRBD1 on 6 matching bases. V lost 3 bases and J 4 bases, leaving 9 bases between the germline ends. This CDR3 has 13 amino acids. CDR1 is KGHSH, CDR2 LQKENI, per germline. For the CDR3, the DNA is TGTGCCAGCTCACCGTCGGGGGCCTATGGCTACACCTTC. It encodes CASSPSGAYGYTF.

The rearrangement links TRBV6-6 to TRBJ2-7, with D possibly matching TRBD1 (6 bases). Germline CDR1 MNHNY, CDR2 SVGAGI (reference sequence). Between the trimmed V and J ends, which lost 5 bases and 1 base, there was a span of 9 bases. The CDR3 extends over 13 amino acids. The CDR3 loop reads CASSRTDSYEQYF. The DNA of the CDR3 is TGTGCCAGCAGTCGGACAGATTCCTACGAGCAGTACTTC.

J is TRBJ1-1 and V is TRBV19, with TRBD1 matching over 9 bases. Trimming at V came to 6 bases and at J to 1 base, leaving 3 bases not matched to a gene. CDR3 length equals 14 residues. Germline V lookup: CDR1 LNHDA, CDR2 SQIVND (reference sequence). CDR3 nucleotide sequence: TGTGCCAGTAGGAAGGACAGGGGGAACACTGAAGCTTTCTTT. It codes for CASRKDRGNTEAFF.

The chain combines TRBV7-8 with TRBJ2-7, with D unresolved. The CDR3 runs to 15 residues. In germline, CDR1 is SGHVS, CDR2 FQNEAQ. V lost 6 bases to trimming and J lost 2 bases, with 17 bases between them. CDR3: CASRHRWAQAYEQYF. The CDR3 nucleotides are TGTGCCAGCAGACATAGGTGGGCGCAGGCCTACGAGCAGTACTTC.

The V gene is TRBV11-3, the J gene TRBJ1-1; no firm D call. Germline loops: CDR1 SGHNT, CDR2 YENEEA. V lost 1 base, J lost 8 bases, and 8 bases lay in between. The CDR3 loop spans 12 amino acids. The CDR3 spells CASSLVATEAFF. The CDR3 DNA is TGTGCCAGCAGCTTAGTCGCGACAGAAGCTTTCTTT.

The CDR3 loop reads CASSLEGPQAGANVLTF. The CDR3 DNA is TGTGCCAGCAGCTTAGAGGGGCCTCAGGCTGGGGCCAACGTCCTGACTTTC. This chain connects TRBV7-2 to TRBJ2-6, with D possibly being TRBD1 (5 bases). Trimming left V 1 base short and J 2 bases short, with 12 bases between. The CDR3 runs to 17 residues. Germline CDR1 reads SGHTA; CDR2 reads FQGNSA.

The rearrangement uses TRBV11-1 and TRBJ1-1, with 8 positions matching TRBD1. The V and J ends lost 1 base and 4 bases, in that order; junction bases with no gene match: 5. The CDR3 runs to 15 residues. In germline, CDR1 is SGHAT, CDR2 FQDESV (reference sequence). The CDR3 DNA reads TGTGCCAGCAGCTTAGGACAGGGGCAGGGCACTGAAGCTTTCTTT. Residues: CASSLGQGQGTEAFF.

This chain connects TRBV7-3 to TRBJ2-1; 8 nucleotides align to TRBD1. Germline CDR1 SGHTA, CDR2 FQGTGA. The J segment lost 7 bases and the V segment lost 5 bases, leaving 7 bases of the junction unmatched. The CDR3 is made up of 14 amino acids. CDR3: CASSHGQGRNEQFF. In DNA, the CDR3 is TGTGCCAGCAGCCACGGACAGGGTAGGAATGAGCAGTTCTTC.

The gene calls are TRBV10-3 and TRBJ2-5; maybe TRBD1 (6 bases). There are 13 residues in the CDR3. V was cut by 7 bases and J by 0 bases, with 9 bases left in between. Germline values: CDR1 ENHRY, CDR2 SYGVKD. This CDR3 reads CAITQGHQETQYF. The CDR3 region has the DNA TGTGCCATCACCCAGGGGCACCAAGAGACCCAGTACTTC.